This TCR beta chain was found in a study of blood T cell repertoires in COVID-19. Unmatched junction bases numbered 15, after V lost 5 bases and J lost 3 bases. CDR1 is SGHTA, CDR2 FQGTGA, per germline. The CDR3 spans 17 residues. The table came from immunoSEQ multiplex PCR; TCRdb's copy has only in-frame clones and leaves some out. The sample records about 140,000 clones, around three quarters being singletons. Source material: peripheral blood. This receptor was obtained from a man aged 50-59 years with active or convalescent COVID-19. The chain links TRBV7-3 to TRBJ2-7; 8 bases map to TRBD2. CDR3 residues: CASSPTGSSGSIYEQYF. The CDR3 nucleotides are TGTGCCAGCAGCCCGACGGGGTCCAGCGGGAGCATCTACGAGCAGTACTTC.